Sequencing of this T cell receptor beta chain was carried out in a study of T cells in narcolepsy. Study overall: Patients with NT1 or NT2 and healthy control donors were enrolled.

Using immunoSEQ multiplex PCR, the repertoire was profiled, and TCRdb retains in-frame clones only, with some absent. Among about 37,000 clones listed, approximately 84% were seen once. Study results and caveats: Healthy controls reportedly lacked the autoreactive clonotypes serially found in patients' blood. Same-patient CSF and blood CD4+ T cell clonotypes included HCRT-specific and TRIB2-specific autoreactive ones. In some patient and control memory CD4+ samples, autoreactive clones were absent.

The CDR3 runs 13 residues. CDR1 and CDR2 from the germline V gene are KGHSH and LQKENI. The germline V and J ends were trimmed by 3 bases and 2 bases, with 5 bases remaining between them. To note about this clone: Its antigen remains unknown.

The chain couples TRBV18 to TRBJ2-1, with D unresolved. The sample consisted of memory (CD45RA-) CD4+ T cells from blood. The receptor comes from a human donor in good health. CDR3 nucleotides: TGTGCCAGCTCACCCCAAACCTACAATGAGCAGTTCTTC. Translated, it gives CASSPQTYNEQFF.